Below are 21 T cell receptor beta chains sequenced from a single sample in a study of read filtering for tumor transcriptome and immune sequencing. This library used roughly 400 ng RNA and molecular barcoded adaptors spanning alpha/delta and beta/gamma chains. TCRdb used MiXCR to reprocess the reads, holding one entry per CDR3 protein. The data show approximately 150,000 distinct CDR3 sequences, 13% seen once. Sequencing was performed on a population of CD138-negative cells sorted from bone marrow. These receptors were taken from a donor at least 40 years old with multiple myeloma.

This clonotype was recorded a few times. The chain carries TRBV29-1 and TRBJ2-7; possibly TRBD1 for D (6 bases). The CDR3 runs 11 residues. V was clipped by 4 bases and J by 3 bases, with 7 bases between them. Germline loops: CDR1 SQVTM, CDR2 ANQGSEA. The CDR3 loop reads CSVGRGYEQYF. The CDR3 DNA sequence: TGCAGCGTTGGCAGGGGCTACGAGCAGTACTTC.

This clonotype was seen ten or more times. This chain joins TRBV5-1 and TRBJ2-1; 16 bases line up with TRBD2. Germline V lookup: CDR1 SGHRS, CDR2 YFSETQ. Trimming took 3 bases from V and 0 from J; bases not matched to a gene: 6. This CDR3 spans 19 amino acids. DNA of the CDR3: TGCGCCAGCAGCTGGACCGGGACTAGCGGGAGGGTCTCCTACAATGAGCAGTTCTTC. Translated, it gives CASSWTGTSGRVSYNEQFF. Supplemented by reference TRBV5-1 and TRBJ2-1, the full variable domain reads KAGVTQTPRYLIKTRGQQVTLSCSPISGHRSVSWYQQTPGQGLQFLFEYFSETQRNKGNFPGRFSGRQFSNSRSEMNVSTLELGDSALYLCASSWTGTSGRVSYNEQFFGPGTRLTVL.

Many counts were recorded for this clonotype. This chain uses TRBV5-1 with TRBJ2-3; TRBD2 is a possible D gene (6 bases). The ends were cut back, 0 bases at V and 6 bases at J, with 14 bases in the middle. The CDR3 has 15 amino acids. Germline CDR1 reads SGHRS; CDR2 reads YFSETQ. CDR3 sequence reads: CASSLAGTGGDTQYF. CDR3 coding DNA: TGCGCCAGCAGCTTGGCGGGGACCGGAGGGGATACGCAGTATTTT.

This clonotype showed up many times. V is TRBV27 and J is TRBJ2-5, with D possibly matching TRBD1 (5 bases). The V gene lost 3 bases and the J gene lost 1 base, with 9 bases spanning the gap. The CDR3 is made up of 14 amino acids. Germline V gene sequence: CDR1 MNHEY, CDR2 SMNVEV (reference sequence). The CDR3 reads CASSFGHLQETQYF. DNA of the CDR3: TGTGCCAGCAGTTTCGGACACCTCCAAGAGACCCAGTACTTC.

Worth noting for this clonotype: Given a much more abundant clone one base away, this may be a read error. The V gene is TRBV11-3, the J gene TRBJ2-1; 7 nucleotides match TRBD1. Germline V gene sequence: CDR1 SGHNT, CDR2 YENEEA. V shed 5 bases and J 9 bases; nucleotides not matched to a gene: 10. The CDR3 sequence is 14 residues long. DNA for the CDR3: TGTGCCAGCAGCCGACAGGGTCGAAGCAGTGAGCAGTTCTTC. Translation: CASSRQGRSSEQFF.

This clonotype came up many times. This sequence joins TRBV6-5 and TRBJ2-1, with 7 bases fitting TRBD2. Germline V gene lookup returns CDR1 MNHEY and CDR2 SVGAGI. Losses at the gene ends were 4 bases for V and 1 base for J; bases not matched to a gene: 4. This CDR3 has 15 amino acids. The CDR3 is CASSSPGGSYNEQFF. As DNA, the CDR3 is TGTGCCAGCAGTTCCCCCGGGGGGTCCTACAATGAGCAGTTCTTC.

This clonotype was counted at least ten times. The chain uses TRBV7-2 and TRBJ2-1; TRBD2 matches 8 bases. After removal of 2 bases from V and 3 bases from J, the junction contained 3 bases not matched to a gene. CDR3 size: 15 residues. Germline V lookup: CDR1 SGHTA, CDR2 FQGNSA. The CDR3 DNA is TGTGCCAGCAGCTTAAATAGCGGGAACTACAATGAGCAGTTCTTC. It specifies CASSLNSGNYNEQFF.

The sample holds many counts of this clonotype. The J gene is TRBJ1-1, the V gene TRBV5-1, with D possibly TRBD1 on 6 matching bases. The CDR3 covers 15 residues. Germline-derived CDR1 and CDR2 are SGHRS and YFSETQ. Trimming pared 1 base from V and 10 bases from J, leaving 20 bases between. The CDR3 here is CASSLQGQEVEAAFF. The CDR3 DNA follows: TGCGCCAGCAGCTTGCAGGGGCAGGAGGTAGAAGCAGCTTTCTTT.

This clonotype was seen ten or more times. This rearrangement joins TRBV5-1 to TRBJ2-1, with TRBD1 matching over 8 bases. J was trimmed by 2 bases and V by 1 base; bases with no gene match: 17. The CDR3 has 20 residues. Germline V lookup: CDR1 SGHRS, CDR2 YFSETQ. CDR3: CASSLPQGAVKTTTYNEQFF. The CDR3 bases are TGCGCCAGCAGCTTGCCCCAGGGGGCGGTGAAGACGACCACCTACAATGAGCAGTTCTTC.

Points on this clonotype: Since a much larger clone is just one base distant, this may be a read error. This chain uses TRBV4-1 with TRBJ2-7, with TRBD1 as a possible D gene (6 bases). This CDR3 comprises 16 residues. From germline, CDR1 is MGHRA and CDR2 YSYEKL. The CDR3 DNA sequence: TGCGCCAGCAGCCAAGATAATACAGGGAGCTCCTACGGGCAGTACTTC. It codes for CASSQDNTGSSYGQYF.

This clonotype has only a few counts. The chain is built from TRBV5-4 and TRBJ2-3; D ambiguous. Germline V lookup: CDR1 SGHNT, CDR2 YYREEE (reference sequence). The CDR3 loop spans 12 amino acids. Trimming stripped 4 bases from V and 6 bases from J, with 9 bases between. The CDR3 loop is CASSPYSDTQYF. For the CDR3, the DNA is TGTGCCAGCAGCCCATATTCGGATACGCAGTATTTT.

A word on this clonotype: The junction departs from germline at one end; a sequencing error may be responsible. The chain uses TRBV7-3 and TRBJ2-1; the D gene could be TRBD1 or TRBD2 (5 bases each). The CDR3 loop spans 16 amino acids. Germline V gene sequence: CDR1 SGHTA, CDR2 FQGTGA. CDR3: CASSPGPSITYNKQFF. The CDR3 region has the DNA TGTGCCAGCAGCCCGGGGCCTTCGATAACCTACAATAAGCAGTTCTTC. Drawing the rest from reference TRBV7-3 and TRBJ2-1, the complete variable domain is GAGVSQTPSNKVTEKGKYVELRCDPISGHTALYWYRQSLGQGPEFLIYFQGTGAADDSGLPNDRFFAVRPEGSVSTLKIQRTERGDSAVYLCASSPGPSITYNKQFFGPGTRLTVL.

The CDR3 nucleotides are TGTGCCAGCAGTTACAACCGGGACAACTCTGGAAACACCATATATTTT. It is translated as CASSYNRDNSGNTIYF. The rearrangement links TRBV6-5 to TRBJ1-3, with a possible D match to TRBD1 (6 bases). The CDR3 spans 16 residues. The V gene's germline CDR1 is MNHEY and CDR2 SVGAGI. Trimming cost V 2 bases and J 0 bases, with 11 bases left between them.

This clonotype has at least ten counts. The CDR3 loop reads CASGLAASSYNEQFF. In nucleotides, the CDR3 is TGTGCCAGCGGACTAGCGGCGAGCTCCTACAATGAGCAGTTCTTC. The rearrangement uses TRBV11-2 and TRBJ2-1; 10 nucleotides line up with TRBD2. V shed 8 bases, J shed 0 bases, and the junction held 4 bases outside the gene matches. The CDR3 is 15 residues long. CDR1 is SGHAT and CDR2 is FQNNGV in the germline V gene. Using reference TRBV11-2 and TRBJ2-1 for the parts outside the CDR3, the full variable domain is EAGVAQSPRYKIIEKRQSVAFWCNPISGHATLYWYQQILGQGPKLLIQFQNNGVVDDSQLPKDRFSAERLKGVDSTLKIQPAKLEDSAVYLCASGLAASSYNEQFFGPGTRLTVL.

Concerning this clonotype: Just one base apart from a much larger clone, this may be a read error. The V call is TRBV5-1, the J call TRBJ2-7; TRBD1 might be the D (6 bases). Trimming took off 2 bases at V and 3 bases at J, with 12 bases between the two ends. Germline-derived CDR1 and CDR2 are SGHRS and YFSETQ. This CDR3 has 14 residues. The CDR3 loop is CASSFARGHYEQYF. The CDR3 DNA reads TGCGCCAGCAGCTTCGCAAGGGGACACTACGAGCAGTACTTC.

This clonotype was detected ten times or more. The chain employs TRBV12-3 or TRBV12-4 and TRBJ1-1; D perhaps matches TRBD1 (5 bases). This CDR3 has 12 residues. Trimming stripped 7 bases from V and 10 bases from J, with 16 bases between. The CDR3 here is CASTPGVRGAFF. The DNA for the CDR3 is TGTGCCAGCACCCCGGGGGTTAGGGGAGCTTTCTTT.

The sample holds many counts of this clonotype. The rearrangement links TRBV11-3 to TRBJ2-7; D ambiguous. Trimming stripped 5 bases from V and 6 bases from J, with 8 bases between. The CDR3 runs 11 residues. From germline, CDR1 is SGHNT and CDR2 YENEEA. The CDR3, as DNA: TGTGCCAGCAGCCGCACATCCGAGCAGTACTTC. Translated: CASSRTSEQYF.

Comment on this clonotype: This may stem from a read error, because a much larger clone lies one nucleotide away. The CDR3 here is CSAWTGGMGNTEAFF. In nucleotides, the CDR3 is TGCAGTGCTTGGACAGGGGGGATGGGGAACACTGAAGCTTTCTTT. The rearrangement joins TRBV20-1 to TRBJ1-1; TRBD1 agrees at 10 bases. J lost 1 base, V lost 5 bases, and 7 bases had no gene match. Germline assignment: CDR1 DFQATT and CDR2 SNEGSKA (reference sequence). CDR3 length: 15 residues.

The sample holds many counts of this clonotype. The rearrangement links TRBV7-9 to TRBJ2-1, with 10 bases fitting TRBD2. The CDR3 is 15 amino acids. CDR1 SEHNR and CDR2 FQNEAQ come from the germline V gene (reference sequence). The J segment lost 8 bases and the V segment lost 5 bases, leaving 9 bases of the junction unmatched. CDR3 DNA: TGTGCCAGCAGCAATTCAGCGGGAGGGTATGATGAGCAGTTCTTC. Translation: CASSNSAGGYDEQFF.

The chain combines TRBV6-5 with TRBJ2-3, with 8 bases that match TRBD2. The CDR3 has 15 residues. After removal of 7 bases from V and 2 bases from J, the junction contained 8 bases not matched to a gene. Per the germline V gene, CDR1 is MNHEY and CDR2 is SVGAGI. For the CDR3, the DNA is TGTGCCAGCAACCCTAGCGGGCGGATCACAGATACGCAGTATTTT. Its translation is CASNPSGRITDTQYF.

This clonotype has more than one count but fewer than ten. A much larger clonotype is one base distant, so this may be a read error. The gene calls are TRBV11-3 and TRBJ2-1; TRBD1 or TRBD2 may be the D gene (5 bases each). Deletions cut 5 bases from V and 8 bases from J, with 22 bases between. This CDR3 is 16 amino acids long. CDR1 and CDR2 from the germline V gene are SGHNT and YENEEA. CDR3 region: CASSLPRDALGDEQFF. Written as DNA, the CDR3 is TGTGCCAGCAGCCTCCCCCGGGACGCCCTAGGGGATGAGCAGTTCTTC. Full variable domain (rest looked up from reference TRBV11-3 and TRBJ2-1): EAGVVQSPRYKIIEKKQPVAFWCNPISGHNTLYWYLQNLGQGPELLIRYENEEAVDDSQLPKDRFSAERLKGVDSTLKIQPAELGDSAVYLCASSLPRDALGDEQFFGPGTRLTVL.